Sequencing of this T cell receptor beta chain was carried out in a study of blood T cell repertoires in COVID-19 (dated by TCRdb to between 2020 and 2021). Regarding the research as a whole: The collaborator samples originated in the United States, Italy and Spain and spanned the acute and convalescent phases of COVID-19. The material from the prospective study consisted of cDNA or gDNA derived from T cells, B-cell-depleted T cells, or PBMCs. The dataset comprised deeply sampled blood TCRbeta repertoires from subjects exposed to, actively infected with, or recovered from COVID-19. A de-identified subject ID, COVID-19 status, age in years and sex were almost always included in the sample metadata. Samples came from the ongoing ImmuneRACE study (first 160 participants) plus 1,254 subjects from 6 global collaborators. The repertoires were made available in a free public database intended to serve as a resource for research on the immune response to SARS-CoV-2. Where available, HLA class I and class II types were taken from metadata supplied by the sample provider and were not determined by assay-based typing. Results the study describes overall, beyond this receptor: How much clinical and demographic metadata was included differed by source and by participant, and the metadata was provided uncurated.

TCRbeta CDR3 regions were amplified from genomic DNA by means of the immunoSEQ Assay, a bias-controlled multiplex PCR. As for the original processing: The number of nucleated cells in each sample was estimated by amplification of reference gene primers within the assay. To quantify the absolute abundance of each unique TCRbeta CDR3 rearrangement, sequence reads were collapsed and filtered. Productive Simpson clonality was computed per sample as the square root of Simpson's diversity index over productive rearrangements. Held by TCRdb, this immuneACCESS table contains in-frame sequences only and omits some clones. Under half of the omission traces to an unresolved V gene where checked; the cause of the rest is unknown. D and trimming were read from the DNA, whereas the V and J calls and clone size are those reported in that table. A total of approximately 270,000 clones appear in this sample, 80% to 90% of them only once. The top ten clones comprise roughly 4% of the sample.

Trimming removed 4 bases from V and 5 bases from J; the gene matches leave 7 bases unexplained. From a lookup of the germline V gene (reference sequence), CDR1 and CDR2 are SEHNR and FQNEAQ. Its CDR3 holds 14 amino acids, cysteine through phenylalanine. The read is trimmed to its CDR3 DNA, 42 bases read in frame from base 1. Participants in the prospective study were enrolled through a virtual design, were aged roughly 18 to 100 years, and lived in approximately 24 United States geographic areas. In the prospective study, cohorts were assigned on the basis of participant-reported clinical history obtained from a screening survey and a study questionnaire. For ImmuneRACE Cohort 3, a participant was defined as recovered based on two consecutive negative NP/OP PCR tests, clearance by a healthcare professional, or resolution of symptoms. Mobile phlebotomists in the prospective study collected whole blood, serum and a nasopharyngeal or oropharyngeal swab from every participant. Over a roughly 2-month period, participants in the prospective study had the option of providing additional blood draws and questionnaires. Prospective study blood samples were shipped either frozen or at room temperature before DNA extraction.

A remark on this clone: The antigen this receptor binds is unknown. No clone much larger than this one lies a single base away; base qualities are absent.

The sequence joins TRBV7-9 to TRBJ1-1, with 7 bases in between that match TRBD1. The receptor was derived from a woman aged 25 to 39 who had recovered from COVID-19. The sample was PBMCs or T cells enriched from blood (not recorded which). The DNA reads TGTGCCAGCAGCTCCCTGACAGGGAAAACTGAAGCTTTCTTT. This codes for CASSSLTGKTEAFF. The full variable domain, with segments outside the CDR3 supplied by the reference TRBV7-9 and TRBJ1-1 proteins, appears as DTGVSQNPRHKITKRGQNVTFRCDPISEHNRLYWYRQTLGQGPEFLTYFQNEAQLEKSRLLSDRFSAERPKGSFSTLEIQRTEQGDSAMYLCASSSLTGKTEAFFGQGTRLTVV.